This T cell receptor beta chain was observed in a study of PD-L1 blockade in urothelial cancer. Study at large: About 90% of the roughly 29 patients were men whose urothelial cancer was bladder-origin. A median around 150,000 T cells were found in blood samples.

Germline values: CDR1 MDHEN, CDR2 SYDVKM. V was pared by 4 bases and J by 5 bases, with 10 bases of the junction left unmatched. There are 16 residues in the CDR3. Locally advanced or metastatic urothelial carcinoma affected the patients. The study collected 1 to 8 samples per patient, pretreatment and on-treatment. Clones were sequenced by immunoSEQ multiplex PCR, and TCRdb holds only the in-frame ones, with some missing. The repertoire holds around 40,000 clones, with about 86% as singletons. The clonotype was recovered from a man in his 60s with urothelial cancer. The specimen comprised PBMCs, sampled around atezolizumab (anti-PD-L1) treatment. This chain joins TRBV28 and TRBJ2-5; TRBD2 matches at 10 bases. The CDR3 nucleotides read TGTGCCAGCAGTTCCTCACAGCGGGAGGGCCAGGAGACCCAGTACTTC. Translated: CASSSSQREGQETQYF.